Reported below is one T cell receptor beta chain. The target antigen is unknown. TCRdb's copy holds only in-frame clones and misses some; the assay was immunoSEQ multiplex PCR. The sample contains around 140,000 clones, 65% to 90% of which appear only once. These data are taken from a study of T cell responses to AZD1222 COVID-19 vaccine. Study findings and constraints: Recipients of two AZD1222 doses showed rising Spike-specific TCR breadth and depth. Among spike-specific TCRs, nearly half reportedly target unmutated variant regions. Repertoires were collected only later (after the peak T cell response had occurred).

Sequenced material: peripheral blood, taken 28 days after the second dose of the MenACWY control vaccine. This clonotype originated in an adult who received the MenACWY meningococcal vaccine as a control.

Here the CDR3 DNA reads TGTGCCAGCAGCGGAACAGGGCGGGTTGAAGCTTTCTTT. Translated: CASSGTGRVEAFF. The chain combines TRBV9 with TRBJ1-1, with a weak D call TRBD1 (6 bases). The CDR3 extends over 13 amino acids. Trimming took 3 bases from V and 7 from J, leaving 13 bases between them. Germline V gene data show CDR1 as SGDLS and CDR2 as YYNGEE.